The rows below give T cell receptor beta chains drawn from one sample of a study of metastatic and nonmetastatic thyroid tumors. TCRdb reanalyzed the PCR reads with MiXCR. The sample holds 30,000 to 45,000 clones, about 33% seen once. Source material: tumor tissue. These TCRs come from a female donor with papillary thyroid cancer or a benign thyroid nodule (not recorded which). Some clones in this sample may be carry-over from other donors' samples. Each CDR3 is given with its conserved first and last residue. A D gene is named only where the DNA matches it firmly. Rows give clone size only sometimes, using once, few, many, or a class for an expanded clone.

CASSTGAVMNTEAFF	TGTGCCAGCTCAACAGGGGCTGTAATGAACACTGAAGCTTTCTTT	.	TRBD1	TRBV9	TRBJ1-1
CASSPTSGGSGNTIYF	TGTGCCAGCAGTCCAACCTCCGGGGGTTCCGGAAACACCATATATTTT	.	.	TRBV9	TRBJ1-3
CAISDGQGGQPQHF	TGTGCCATCAGTGATGGGCAGGGAGGACAGCCCCAGCATTTT	.	.	TRBV10-3	TRBJ1-5
CASSQNRGMNTGELFF	TGCGCCAGCAGCCAAAACAGGGGGATGAACACCGGGGAGCTGTTTTTT	.	TRBD1	TRBV4-1	TRBJ2-2
CASSSPGQGNVLTF	TGCGCCAGCAGCTCTCCGGGACAGGGCAACGTCCTGACTTTC	.	TRBD1	TRBV5-1	TRBJ2-6
CASSSPLAGGPPDTQYF	TGTGCCAGCAGCTCGCCTCTAGCGGGGGGGCCCCCAGATACGCAGTATTTT	.	TRBD2	TRBV11-1	TRBJ2-3
CASSLADRGRLSIGYTF	TGTGCCAGCAGCTTAGCGGACAGGGGCCGTCTCTCTATTGGCTACACCTTC	.	TRBD1	TRBV7-2	TRBJ1-2
CSALVARGNEKLFF	TGCAGTGCTCTAGTAGCCCGCGGTAATGAAAAACTGTTTTTT	once	.	TRBV20-1	TRBJ1-4
CASSQRPPQGTGELFF	TGTGCCAGCAGCCAACGACCCCCACAGGGAACCGGGGAGCTGTTTTTT	.	.	TRBV7-3	TRBJ2-2
CASTSGNRARAFF	TGTGCCAGCACTAGCGGAAACAGGGCCCGGGCTTTCTTT	.	.	TRBV25-1	TRBJ1-1
CASSLLGQIYGYTF	TGTGCCAGCAGCTTATTGGGACAGATCTATGGCTACACCTTC	many	TRBD1	TRBV7-9	TRBJ1-2
CASSRRAVDTQYF	TGTGCCAGCAGCCGGAGGGCCGTAGATACGCAGTATTTT	few	.	TRBV6-1	TRBJ2-3
CASTSWAGLSDTQYF	TGTGCCAGCACCTCCTGGGCGGGCTTGTCAGATACGCAGTATTTT	few	.	TRBV27	TRBJ2-3
CASSRPGQLYNEQFF	TGTGCCAGCAGCCGACCGGGACAGCTTTACAATGAGCAGTTCTTC	.	TRBD1	TRBV14	TRBJ2-1
CASEEGNTGELFF	TGTGCCAGCGAGGAGGGTAACACCGGGGAGCTGTTTTTT	.	.	TRBV18	TRBJ2-2
CASSRRRNTEAFF	TGTGCCAGCAGCCGCCGCCGGAACACTGAAGCTTTCTTT	.	.	TRBV6-1	TRBJ1-1
CSARDRGRNGYTF	TGCAGTGCAAGAGACAGGGGGCGGAATGGCTACACCTTC	.	TRBD1	TRBV20-1	TRBJ1-2
CASSADSFVNQPQHF	TGTGCCAGCAGCGCTGACAGCTTTGTCAATCAGCCCCAGCATTTT	.	.	TRBV7-8	TRBJ1-5
CASSQTQGSKNTEAFF	TGTGCCAGCAGCCAAACACAGGGGAGTAAGAACACTGAAGCTTTCTTT	.	TRBD1	TRBV3-1	TRBJ1-1
CASSYEERAAYNEQFF	TGTGCCAGCAGTTACGAGGAGCGGGCAGCCTACAATGAGCAGTTCTTC	few	.	TRBV6-5	TRBJ2-1
CASSLANSLTGGEKEKLFF	TGTGCCAGCAGCTTAGCAAATAGCCTTACAGGAGGAGAGAAGGAAAAACTGTTTTTT	.	.	TRBV5-4	TRBJ1-4
CAWDDEKHPLEKLFF	TGTGCCTGGGATGACGAGAAACACCCTCTTGAAAAACTGTTTTTT	.	.	TRBV30	TRBJ1-4
CASSGDGSTDTQYF	TGTGCCAGCAGCGGCGACGGATCCACAGATACGCAGTATTTT	once	.	TRBV9	TRBJ2-3
CASSLSWQGSNYGYTF	TGTGCCAGCAGTTTATCGTGGCAGGGGTCTAACTATGGCTACACCTTC	few	.	TRBV27	TRBJ1-2
CASTLGQAGRRGYTF	TGTGCCAGCACCCTCGGACAGGCTGGTCGTCGGGGCTACACCTTC	.	TRBD1	TRBV12-3/TRBV12-4	TRBJ1-2
CASRPPGLAGGTVTGTQYF	TGTGCCAGCAGGCCCCCGGGACTAGCGGGGGGAACCGTAACGGGGACCCAGTACTTC	.	TRBD2	TRBV11-2	TRBJ2-5
CASSYQLRGTGELFF	TGTGCCAGCAGTTACCAACTCAGGGGGACCGGGGAGCTGTTTTTT	few	TRBD1	TRBV6-5	TRBJ2-2
CSAGDSFLDPRYEQYF	TGCAGTGCTGGCGACAGCTTTTTGGATCCTCGCTACGAGCAGTACTTC	many	.	TRBV20-1	TRBJ2-7
CSARVGVYNSPLHF	TGCAGTGCTAGAGTAGGAGTTTATAATTCACCCCTCCACTTT	.	.	TRBV20-1	TRBJ1-6
CASAGEYEQYF	TGCGCCAGCGCGGGGGAATACGAGCAGTACTTC	.	TRBD2	TRBV5-1	TRBJ2-7
CASTRRTQETQYF	TGTGCCAGCACCCGCAGGACCCAAGAGACCCAGTACTTC	.	.	TRBV12-3/TRBV12-4	TRBJ2-5
CASSLGGVLSGNEQFF	TGCGCCAGCAGCTTGGGTGGGGTACTATCGGGCAATGAGCAGTTCTTC	.	.	TRBV5-1	TRBJ2-1
CSASQGQGYDEQYF	TGCAGTGCTAGTCAAGGACAGGGGTACGACGAGCAGTACTTC	few	TRBD1	TRBV20-1	TRBJ2-7
CASSGGDTNTGELFF	TGTGCCAGCAGTGGGGGGGACACGAACACCGGGGAGCTGTTTTTT	few	.	TRBV2	TRBJ2-2
CASSDGTRLAGGRVQETQYF	TGTGCCAGCAGTGATGGGACGCGGCTAGCGGGGGGCCGTGTCCAAGAGACCCAGTACTTC	once	TRBD2	TRBV2	TRBJ2-5
CASSQSRGDGELFF	TGTGCCAGCAGCCAATCCAGGGGCGACGGGGAGCTGTTTTTT	.	.	TRBV4-2	TRBJ2-2
CASSHYEQYF	TGTGCCAGCAGCCACTACGAGCAGTACTTC	.	.	TRBV28	TRBJ2-7
CAAPGTGGAYEQYF	TGTGCCGCGCCGGGGACAGGGGGCGCCTACGAGCAGTACTTC	.	TRBD1	TRBV10-3	TRBJ2-7
CASSLTGMDYEQYF	TGTGCCAGCAGCTTGACAGGGATGGACTACGAGCAGTACTTC	once	TRBD1	TRBV7-9	TRBJ2-7
CASSPGDRVGTEAFF	TGTGCCAGCTCTCCCGGAGACAGGGTGGGCACTGAAGCTTTCTTT	.	TRBD1	TRBV6-1	TRBJ1-1
CASSLASPREEQYF	TGCGCCAGCAGCTTGGCCTCACCTCGTGAGGAGCAGTACTTC	.	.	TRBV5-1	TRBJ2-7
CASSSLGGGRPGELFF	TGTGCCAGCAGTTCCCTCGGTGGGGGTCGCCCCGGGGAGCTGTTTTTT	few	.	TRBV6-5	TRBJ2-2
CASSLGDNSGNTIYF	TGTGCCAGCAGCTTAGGAGACAACTCTGGAAACACCATATATTTT	once	.	TRBV7-9	TRBJ1-3
CASSVGGGSGYTF	TGTGCCAGCAGCGTAGGTGGGGGGTCTGGCTACACCTTC	.	.	TRBV9	TRBJ1-2
CAGSEGEETEKLFF	TGTGCCGGCAGTGAAGGGGAAGAGACTGAAAAACTGTTTTTT	few	.	TRBV2	TRBJ1-4